The clone carrying this T cell receptor beta chain was picked up many times. This sample was taken from a study of regulatory T cells in long-lasting Graves disease. At the level of the study: Patients newly diagnosed with Graves' had been on antithyroid drugs for under 3 months.

Germline V gene lookup returns CDR1 PRHDT and CDR2 FYEKMQ (reference sequence). The V end was cut by 4 bases, the J end by 0 bases, with 8 bases between. This CDR3 is built from 14 residues. Construction of the TCR beta libraries employed iRepertoire HTBI primers in conjunction with Arm-PCR of CDR3 regions. TCRdb reprocessed the multiplex PCR reads with MiXCR, giving one entry per CDR3 protein. Here the sample spans 530,000 or so distinct CDR3 sequences, approximately 15% being singletons. Noted time point: newly diagnosed GD, antithyroid drugs for less than 3 months. The TCR library was made from RNA that had been extracted from PBMCs in TRIzol. The sample also formed part of further work on T cells in Graves' hyperthyroidism and ophthalmopathy.

The chain employs TRBV13 and TRBJ2-3, with D possibly being TRBD2 (6 bases). The receptor was derived from a man aged 25-45 years with Graves disease. This specimen consisted of peripheral blood mononuclear cells (PBMCs), obtained at new diagnosis, from a patient treated with antithyroid drugs. This CDR3 reads CASSSSASTDTQYF. The CDR3 DNA is TGTGCCAGCAGCTCTAGCGCCAGCACAGATACGCAGTATTTT.